These T cell receptor beta chains were read from a single sample in a study of cytomegalovirus exposure and HLA in healthy donors. Sequencing was performed with immunoSEQ multiplex PCR; in TCRdb, only in-frame clones are kept and a portion is missing. Of approximately 100,000 clones in the sample, 77% are singletons; the top ten hold roughly 11%. The specimen sequenced was PBMCs. These receptors all come from a man aged 40-49 years in good health and CMV-seropositive. Each CDR3 is given without its conserved first and last residue. Each record gives: CDR3 length, V gene, D gene, CDR3 protein. D genes are given only for firm matches.

length: 12; V: TRBV5-6; D: .; CDR3: ASRFGEKSYEQY
length: 12; V: TRBV7-9; D: TRBD1; CDR3: ASSSEQGVAGYT
length: 12; V: TRBV7-6; D: TRBD1; CDR3: ASSSRQGRYEQY
length: 12; V: TRBV19; D: .; CDR3: ASSIVSGNQPQH
length: 12; V: TRBV4-1; D: .; CDR3: ASSQAGPPGEQY
length: 11; V: TRBV28; D: .; CDR3: ASSLGQPYEQY
length: 13; V: TRBV4-2; D: .; CDR3: ASSQEGAYNSPLH
length: 14; V: TRBV5-6; D: .; CDR3: ASSFIQGAELDTQY
length: 14; V: TRBV19; D: TRBD1; CDR3: ASRTPRTGDTGELF
length: 12; V: TRBV7-2; D: TRBD1; CDR3: ASSEQGATYEQY
length: 14; V: TRBV4-1; D: .; CDR3: ASSGRLLGGGQPQH
length: 13; V: TRBV28; D: TRBD1; CDR3: ASSLRTGGNEKLF
length: 14; V: TRBV5-4; D: .; CDR3: ASSLATVRSTDTQY
length: 14; V: TRBV18; D: TRBD1; CDR3: ASSPLGQPNTGELF
length: 13; V: TRBV27; D: .; CDR3: ASSSRSPTTDTQY
length: 11; V: TRBV29-1; D: .; CDR3: SVEVGTSYEQY
length: 11; V: TRBV5-6; D: .; CDR3: ASSAGWGRGAF
length: 12; V: TRBV4-1; D: .; CDR3: ASSQSSGTYEQY